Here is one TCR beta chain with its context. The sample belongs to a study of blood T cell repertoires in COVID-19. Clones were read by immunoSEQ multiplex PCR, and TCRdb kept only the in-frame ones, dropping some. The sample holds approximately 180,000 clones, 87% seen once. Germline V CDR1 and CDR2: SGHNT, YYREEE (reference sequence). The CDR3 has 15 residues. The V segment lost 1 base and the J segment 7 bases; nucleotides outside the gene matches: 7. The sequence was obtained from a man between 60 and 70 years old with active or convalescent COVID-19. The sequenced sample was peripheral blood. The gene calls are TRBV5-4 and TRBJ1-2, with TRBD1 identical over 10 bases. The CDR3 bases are TGTGCCAGCAGCTTGTTGACAGGGGGCGAGGGTGGCTACACCTTC. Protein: CASSLLTGGEGGYTF.